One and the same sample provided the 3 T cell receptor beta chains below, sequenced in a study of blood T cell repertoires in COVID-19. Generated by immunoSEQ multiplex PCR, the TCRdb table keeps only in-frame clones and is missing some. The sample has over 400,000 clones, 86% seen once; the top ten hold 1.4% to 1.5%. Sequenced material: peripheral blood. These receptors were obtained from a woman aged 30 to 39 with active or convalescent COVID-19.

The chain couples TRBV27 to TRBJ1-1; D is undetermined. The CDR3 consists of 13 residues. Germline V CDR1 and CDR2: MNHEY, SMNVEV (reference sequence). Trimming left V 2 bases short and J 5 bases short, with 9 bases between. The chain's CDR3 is CASSLGRVTEAFF. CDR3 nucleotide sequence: TGTGCCAGCAGTTTAGGGAGGGTGACTGAAGCTTTCTTT.

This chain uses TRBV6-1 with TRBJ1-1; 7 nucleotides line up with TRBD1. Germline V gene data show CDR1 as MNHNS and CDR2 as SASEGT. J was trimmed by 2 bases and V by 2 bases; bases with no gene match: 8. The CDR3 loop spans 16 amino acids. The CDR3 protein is CASSEKASGGNTEAFF. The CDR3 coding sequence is TGTGCCAGCAGTGAAAAGGCTTCAGGGGGAAACACTGAAGCTTTCTTT.

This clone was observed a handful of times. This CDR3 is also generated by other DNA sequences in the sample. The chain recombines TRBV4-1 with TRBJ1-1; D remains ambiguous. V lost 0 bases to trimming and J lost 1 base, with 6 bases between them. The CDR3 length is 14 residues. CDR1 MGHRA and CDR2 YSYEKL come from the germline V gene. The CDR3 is CASSQDRGNTEAFF. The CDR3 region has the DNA TGCGCCAGCAGCCAAGATCGGGGGAACACTGAAGCTTTCTTT.